The entry that follows covers one TCR beta chain sequence. Its specificity is not known. The record originates from a study of shared clonotypes between healthy human individuals. Looking at the study overall: For every donor, three CD4 naive, three CD4 memory, two CD8 naive and one CD8 memory plates were used. The study's findings and limits: As a rule, naive subsets had a larger estimated richness than memory subsets. Naive CD4 clonotype sharing across four donors was approximately 5.2%.

Healthy adults negative for HIV, lacking recent acute infections or vaccinations, served as donors. The data were produced by immunoSEQ multiplex PCR, yet TCRdb's version contains in-frame clones alone and is incomplete. The top ten hold about 1.5% of the sample, which has 850,000 to 1,200,000 clones, 75% seen once. Germline-derived CDR1 and CDR2 are SGHNT and YYREEE (reference sequence). The germline V and J ends were trimmed by 4 bases and 10 bases, with 13 bases remaining between them. This CDR3 comprises 12 residues. The V and J genes are TRBV5-4 and TRBJ2-3; weak D call: TRBD1 (5 bases). The material sequenced was memory CD4+ T cells sorted from blood. Subset denoted: CD45RA-negative fraction. This receptor was identified in a man aged 18 to 30 in good health. CDR3 DNA: TGTGCCAGCAGCACCGACCAGGGTTCGCAGTATTTT. Translating it yields CASSTDQGSQYF. Full variable domain (missing parts from reference TRBV5-4 and TRBJ2-3): ETGVTQSPTHLIKTRGQQVTLRCSSQSGHNTVSWYQQALGQGPQFIFQYYREEENGRGNFPPRFSGLQFPNYSSELNVNALELDDSALYLCASSTDQGSQYFGPGTRLTVL.